Below, 29 T cell receptor beta chains from the same sample are listed, as sequenced in a study of graft-versus-host responses after intestinal transplantation (dated by TCRdb to the early 2020s). Their cognate antigens are unknown. The library came from the immunoSEQ multiplex PCR assay. TCRdb retrieved this table from immuneACCESS and kept in-frame rearrangements only. Not all clones are present; in checked studies, unresolved V genes account for under half, and no reason is known for the remainder. This sample lists about 66,000 clones; 80% to 95% were detected once. Approximately 1.4% of the sample comes from the top ten. The sample's time point label, in plain terms: cells obtained before transplantation from donor or recipient. The starting material was unstimulated CD8+ T cells sorted from spleen or lymph node cells, obtained before intestinal transplant. These receptors all come from a human donor who received an intestinal transplant.

In the case of this clone: Other DNA sequences in this specimen translate into the identical CDR3. The J gene is TRBJ1-5, the V gene TRBV6-5; tentatively, D is TRBD1 (5 bases). The CDR3 is made up of 13 amino acids. The germline V gene has CDR1 MNHEY and CDR2 SVGAGI. The ends were cut back, 7 bases at V and 1 base at J, with 8 bases in the middle. The CDR3 protein is CASMGGSNQPQHF. The CDR3 bases are TGTGCCAGCATGGGGGGAAGCAATCAGCCCCAGCATTTT.

The genes are TRBV18 and TRBJ2-6; possibly TRBD1 for D (6 bases). The CDR3 contains 15 residues. Trimming removed 6 bases from V and 4 bases from J, with 13 bases in between. Germline assignment: CDR1 KGHSH and CDR2 LQKENI. The CDR3 spells CASSQQGTGANVLTF. CDR3 DNA sequence: TGTGCCAGCTCCCAACAGGGAACCGGGGCCAACGTCCTGACTTTC.

CDR3 sequence reads: CASSPGQSNTGELFF. CDR3 nucleotide sequence: TGTGCCAGCAGCCCGGGACAGAGTAACACCGGGGAGCTGTTTTTT. The rearrangement joins TRBV5-8 to TRBJ2-2; 7 positions match TRBD1. J gave up 2 bases and V 4 bases, and 5 bases lay outside the gene matches. Germline CDR1 is SGHTS and CDR2 is YDEGEE. The CDR3 spans 15 residues.

The chain carries TRBV27 and TRBJ2-7; 8 nucleotides line up with TRBD1. The trim removed 4 bases at V and 2 bases at J, leaving 1 base unmatched. Germline V gives CDR1 MNHEY, CDR2 SMNVEV (reference sequence). CDR3 size: 13 residues. The CDR3 is CASSWTGTYEQYF. CDR3 bases: TGTGCCAGCAGTTGGACAGGGACCTACGAGCAGTACTTC.

This clone was seen just once. The rearrangement links TRBV6-5 to TRBJ1-5; D is unclear. The CDR3 is 14 residues long. V was cut by 3 bases and J by 0 bases, with 6 bases left in between. Germline assignment: CDR1 MNHEY and CDR2 SVGAGI. CDR3: CASSYGSSNQPQHF. In nucleotides, the CDR3 is TGTGCCAGCAGTTATGGGAGTAGCAATCAGCCCCAGCATTTT.

The chain joins TRBV10-2 to TRBJ2-5; a possible D gene is TRBD2 (6 bases). The CDR3 has 14 amino acids. Germline-derived CDR1 and CDR2 are WSHSY and SAAADI. Trimming took 5 bases from V and 3 from J, leaving 13 bases between them. Written as DNA, the CDR3 is TGCGCCAGCAGTTCATCGGGACTGGAAGAGACCCAGTACTTC. As protein: CASSSSGLEETQYF.

This rearrangement joins TRBV9 to TRBJ2-5; D may be TRBD1 (5 bases). The J call may be in error: the DNA end matches TRBJ2-7 better. This CDR3 has 15 amino acids. Germline values: CDR1 SGDLS, CDR2 YYNGEE. The CDR3 DNA is TGTGCCAGCAGCGTCGCCCAGGGCGTCTCCTACGAGCAGTACTTC. Its protein product is CASSVAQGVSYEQYF.

This clone was recorded once. V gene TRBV19 combines with J gene TRBJ1-1; D is perhaps TRBD1 (5 bases). From germline, CDR1 is LNHDA and CDR2 SQIVND (reference sequence). V lost 3 bases and J 3 bases, leaving 11 bases between the germline ends. CDR3 size: 14 residues. The CDR3 reads CASSMNGHHTEAFF. In nucleotides, the CDR3 is TGTGCCAGTAGTATGAATGGACACCACACTGAAGCTTTCTTT. The variable domain in full, completed from reference TRBV19 and TRBJ1-1, reads DGGITQSPKYLFRKEGQNVTLSCEQNLNHDAMYWYRQDPGQGLRLIYYSQIVNDFQKGDIAEGYSVSREKKESFPLTVTSAQKNPTAFYLCASSMNGHHTEAFFGQGTRLTVV.

The gene calls are TRBV7-6 and TRBJ2-2; D possibly corresponds to TRBD2 (5 bases). The V end lost 0 bases, the J end lost 4 bases, and 6 bases lay between the germline ends. The germline V gene has CDR1 SGHVS and CDR2 FNYEAQ. The CDR3 is 14 residues long. The CDR3 sequence is CASSLAAGTGELFF. DNA for the CDR3: TGTGCCAGCAGCTTAGCGGCGGGCACCGGGGAGCTGTTTTTT.

J is TRBJ1-1 and V is TRBV6-5, with D possibly TRBD1 on 6 matching bases. V lost 5 bases and J 1 base, leaving 8 bases between the germline ends. This CDR3 spans 13 amino acids. Per germline, CDR1 MNHEY and CDR2 SVGAGI. The CDR3 bases are TGTGCCAGCAGTGCGGGGGCGAACACTGAAGCTTTCTTT. It codes for CASSAGANTEAFF.

The chain links TRBV5-6 to TRBJ2-7; D unresolved. This CDR3 has 14 amino acids. The germline V gene encodes CDR1 SGHDT and CDR2 YYEEEE. The V and J ends lost 0 bases and 4 bases respectively, with 11 bases between them. In DNA form, the CDR3 reads TGTGCCAGCAGCTTGGACCCCTCGGGTTACGAGCAGTACTTC. Amino acids: CASSLDPSGYEQYF.

This sequence joins TRBV6-5 and TRBJ1-5, with 7 bases aligning to TRBD1. Trimming removed 4 bases from V and 3 bases from J; junction bases left unmatched: 3. Germline CDR1 reads MNHEY; CDR2 reads SVGAGI. This CDR3 region has 14 residues. The CDR3 region has the DNA TGTGCCAGCAGTTTGGGACAGTTCAATCAGCCCCAGCATTTT. As protein: CASSLGQFNQPQHF.

The chain couples TRBV25-1 to TRBJ2-7; no clear D gene. Germline V gene data show CDR1 as MGHDK and CDR2 as SYGVNS. The CDR3 has 13 residues. V shed 10 bases and J shed 3 bases, with 16 bases lying between them. The CDR3 region is CATENDKNYEQYF. CDR3 sequence (DNA): TGTGCCACCGAAAACGACAAGAACTACGAGCAGTACTTC.

The gene calls are TRBV27 and TRBJ1-5; TRBD1 agrees at 12 bases. The junction had 5 bases not matched to a gene; V was cut back by 1 base and J by 7 bases. The CDR3 extends over 16 amino acids. Germline CDR1 is MNHEY and CDR2 is SMNVEV (reference sequence). Here the CDR3 DNA reads TGTGCCAGCAGTTTATGGGGGACAGGGGGCGGACAGCCCCAGCATTTT. As protein: CASSLWGTGGGQPQHF.

This clone turned up a few times. The gene calls are TRBV2 and TRBJ1-3; D is ambiguous. V lost 2 bases to trimming and J lost 1 base, with 15 bases between them. This CDR3 region has 17 residues. CDR1 is SNHLY, CDR2 FYNNEI, per germline. The CDR3: CASSEQGRGTSGNTIYF. The CDR3 nucleotides read TGTGCCAGCAGTGAACAAGGTCGGGGTACGTCTGGAAACACCATATATTTT.

The chain has TRBV2 and TRBJ2-2, with 12 bases aligning to TRBD2. CDR1 is SNHLY, CDR2 FYNNEI, per germline. The CDR3 runs 16 residues. V was pared by 2 bases and J by 5 bases, with 3 bases of the junction left unmatched. Here the CDR3 reads CASSEYLAGGTGELFF. DNA for the CDR3: TGTGCCAGCAGTGAATACCTAGCGGGGGGGACCGGGGAGCTGTTTTTT.

CDR3 bases: TGTGCCAGCAGCCTCCGGACAGGGGGGGAGCAGTACTTC. Amino acids: CASSLRTGGEQYF. The rearrangement links TRBV7-6 to TRBJ2-7, with 10 bases lining up with TRBD1. The CDR3 contains 13 residues. CDR1 SGHVS and CDR2 FNYEAQ come from the germline V gene. Trimming took 5 bases from V and 7 from J; bases not matched to a gene: 5.

The chain uses TRBV5-1 and TRBJ2-5, with 13 nucleotides matching TRBD2. Germline CDR1 reads SGHRS; CDR2 reads YFSETQ. V shed 5 bases and J 2 bases; nucleotides not matched to a gene: 9. The CDR3 runs to 17 residues. The CDR3 DNA follows: TGCGCCAGCAGAGCTCCATCGGGACTAGCGGGGCAAGAGACCCAGTACTTC. Protein product: CASRAPSGLAGQETQYF. Together with reference TRBV5-1 and TRBJ2-5, the CDR3 gives the full variable domain: KAGVTQTPRYLIKTRGQQVTLSCSPISGHRSVSWYQQTPGQGLQFLFEYFSETQRNKGNFPGRFSGRQFSNSRSEMNVSTLELGDSALYLCASRAPSGLAGQETQYFGPGTRLLVL.

The V gene is TRBV6-5, the J gene TRBJ1-1; 9 positions match TRBD1. In germline, CDR1 is MNHEY, CDR2 SVGAGI. V dropped 5 bases and J dropped 5; count of bases not matched to a gene: 9. The CDR3 is 15 amino acids. The CDR3 nucleotides read TGTGCCAGCAGTGCGGGACAGGGAGTATGGACTGAAGCTTTCTTT. This encodes CASSAGQGVWTEAFF.

V is TRBV6-1 and J is TRBJ2-5; D remains ambiguous. Per germline, CDR1 MNHNS and CDR2 SASEGT. V lost 4 bases and J lost 6, with 12 bases in between. The CDR3 has 13 amino acids. CDR3 region: CASSVWAVQTQYF. The CDR3, as DNA: TGTGCCAGCAGTGTCTGGGCCGTGCAGACCCAGTACTTC.

V and J are TRBV7-9 and TRBJ1-2; possible D gene TRBD1, 6 bases. Deletions cut 5 bases from V and 8 bases from J, with 21 bases between. CDR1 is SEHNR, CDR2 FQNEAQ, per germline (reference sequence). CDR3 length equals 15 residues. The CDR3 nucleotides read TGTGCCAGCAGCCGACTTGCGGGGGCCCCCGACGGCTACACCTTC. It codes for CASSRLAGAPDGYTF.

This chain connects TRBV10-1 to TRBJ2-2; tentative D call: TRBD1 (5 bases). The V gene's germline CDR1 is WNHNN and CDR2 SYGVQD (reference sequence). CDR3 length equals 14 residues. The V end was cut by 4 bases, the J end by 3 bases, with 9 bases between. For the CDR3, the DNA is TGCGCCAGCAGTGTGGGGCCGTACACCGGGGAGCTGTTTTTT. Translation: CASSVGPYTGELFF.

This CDR3 is CASSLVGGVYEQYF. In DNA form, the CDR3 reads TGTGCCAGCAGTTTGGTAGGGGGCGTCTACGAGCAGTACTTC. The V and J genes are TRBV27 and TRBJ2-7; 7 nucleotides align to TRBD1. The V gene's germline CDR1 is MNHEY and CDR2 SMNVEV (reference sequence). Trimming cost V 3 bases and J 3 bases; bases outside gene matches: 5. The CDR3 contains 14 residues.

This chain joins TRBV4-1 and TRBJ1-1, with D uncertain. Trimming took off 3 bases at V and 0 bases at J, with 17 bases between the two ends. The germline CDR1 and CDR2 sequences are MGHRA and YSYEKL. The CDR3 covers 17 residues. This CDR3 reads CASSHPEGGDLNTEAFF. The DNA for the CDR3 is TGCGCCAGCAGCCATCCAGAAGGCGGGGATTTGAACACTGAAGCTTTCTTT.

V usage is TRBV4-1 and J usage is TRBJ2-3; D not resolved. CDR3 length equals 15 residues. Germline CDR1 reads MGHRA; CDR2 reads YSYEKL. V was cut by 0 bases and J by 4 bases, with 11 bases left in between. For the CDR3, the DNA is TGCGCCAGCAGCCAAGAGGTCCAGCGCCCAGATACGCAGTATTTT. Translated: CASSQEVQRPDTQYF.

In DNA, the CDR3 is TGTGCCAGCAGCTTGGGGCACACAAACACTGAAGCTTTCTTT. It translates to CASSLGHTNTEAFF. The chain couples TRBV5-4 to TRBJ1-1; D is unclear. The CDR3 runs 14 residues. Trimming took off 0 bases at V and 2 bases at J, with 8 bases between the two ends. Germline V CDR1 and CDR2: SGHNT, YYREEE (reference sequence).

The chain has TRBV13 and TRBJ1-4; 8 positions agree with TRBD1. The V gene end was trimmed by 5 bases and the J gene end by 3 bases; junction bases not matched to a gene: 17. The V gene's germline CDR1 is PRHDT and CDR2 FYEKMQ (reference sequence). This CDR3 has 19 amino acids. The CDR3 nucleotides are TGTGCCAGCAGCGCCCGGACAGGGCGAACGGAGGGGGCTAATGAAAAACTGTTTTTT. This encodes CASSARTGRTEGANEKLFF. Using reference TRBV13 and TRBJ1-4 for the parts outside the CDR3, the full variable domain is AAGVIQSPRHLIKEKRETATLKCYPIPRHDTVYWYQQGPGQDPQFLISFYEKMQSDKGSIPDRFSAQQFSDYHSELNMSSLELGDSALYFCASSARTGRTEGANEKLFFGSGTQLSVL.

The chain employs TRBV4-1 and TRBJ2-1; D remains ambiguous. CDR1 MGHRA and CDR2 YSYEKL come from the germline V gene. The CDR3 has 17 amino acids. V lost 0 bases, J lost 0 bases, and 12 bases lay in between. The DNA for the CDR3 is TGCGCCAGCAGCCAAGATGAGGCACCCCACTCCTACAATGAGCAGTTCTTC. Translating gives CASSQDEAPHSYNEQFF.

The chain combines TRBV4-1 with TRBJ2-7; TRBD1 might be the D (5 bases). V was pared by 0 bases and J by 3 bases, with 12 bases between. The length of the CDR3 is 15 residues. Germline-derived CDR1 and CDR2 are MGHRA and YSYEKL. The CDR3 loop reads CASSQDSLTDYEQYF. The CDR3 DNA reads TGCGCCAGCAGCCAAGATTCCTTGACAGACTACGAGCAGTACTTC.